Sequencing of this T cell receptor (beta chain) was carried out in a study of blood T cell repertoires in COVID-19. The overall study: Acute and convalescent COVID-19 specimens originated in the United States, Italy and Spain.

In the original analysis: Amplification of reference gene primers was used by the study to estimate nucleated cell counts. TCRdb's table, derived via immunoSEQ multiplex PCR, lists solely in-frame clones and lacks some. D and trimming were read from the DNA, whereas the V and J calls and clone size are those reported in that table. Seen here are 200,000 or so clones, 80% observed once, and the top ten hold 5.5%. Germline CDR1 SGHDN, CDR2 FVKESK. CDR3 length: 16 amino acids. The trim removed 4 bases at V and 7 bases at J, leaving 9 bases unmatched. Material: peripheral blood. The chain carries TRBV14 and TRBJ1-4, with TRBD1 matching 10 bases. This receptor was taken from a woman aged 70-85 years with acute or convalescent COVID-19. CDR3 sequence (DNA): TGTGCCAGCAGCCCCGTAGACAGGGGGCGCTTTGAAAAACTGTTTTTT. Its translation is CASSPVDRGRFEKLFF.